The next 18 T cell receptor beta chains were all read from a single sample in a study of CD8 T cells in Susac syndrome. With random hexamers, reverse transcription was performed on about 0.5 to 1 ug of RNA. In TCRdb, the immunoSEQ multiplex PCR reads were re-called with MiXCR into one record per CDR3 protein. The sample carries about 150,000 distinct CDR3 sequences, approximately 95% recorded once. The sample was CD4+ T cells from PBMCs. The receptor source for this set is a human donor with Susac syndrome.

The chain has TRBV20-1 and TRBJ2-1; TRBD2 matches at 9 bases. V dropped 2 bases and J dropped 6; count of bases not matched to a gene: 11. The CDR3 is 16 amino acids. The germline V gene encodes CDR1 DFQATT and CDR2 SNEGSKA (reference sequence). CDR3 nucleotides: TGCAGTGCTAGACCTCCACTCCGACTAGCGGCCAATGAGCAGTTCTTC. Translating gives CSARPPLRLAANEQFF.

The rearrangement links TRBV21-1 to TRBJ2-1; TRBD2 is the table's D call, not checked against the DNA. TRBV21-1 is designated a pseudogene. The CDR3 covers 18 residues. The CDR3: CASSKASGTRGPMSEQFF. The CDR3 DNA follows: TGTGCCAGCAGCAAAGCGTCCGGGACTAGGGGCCCCATGAGCGAGCAGTTCTTC.

The V call is TRBV5-5, the J call TRBJ2-3; 8 bases are shared with TRBD2. CDR3 length equals 16 residues. J was trimmed by 5 bases and V by 3 bases; bases with no gene match: 11. Germline CDR1 is SGHKS and CDR2 is YYEKEE (reference sequence). The CDR3 loop reads CASSSLSGSGEDTQYF. DNA of the CDR3: TGTGCCAGCAGCTCCTTGAGCGGGAGCGGTGAAGATACGCAGTATTTT.

V usage is TRBV6-2 or TRBV6-3 and J usage is TRBJ1-5; TRBD1 is a possible D gene (5 bases). The ends were cut back, 5 bases at V and 6 bases at J, with 11 bases in the middle. CDR3 length: 13 residues. CDR1 is MNHEY and CDR2 is SVGEGT in the germline V gene. CDR3 nucleotides: TGTGCCAGCAGTCAGGGCCGGGTTCAGCCCCAGCATTTT. Amino acid sequence: CASSQGRVQPQHF.

The J gene is TRBJ1-1, the V gene TRBV29-1; D unclear. V lost 4 bases to trimming and J lost 5 bases, with 11 bases between them. This CDR3 region has 12 residues. CDR1 is SQVTM, CDR2 ANQGSEA, per germline. CDR3 sequence (DNA): TGCAGCGTTGTTCCGGGAGGGACTGAAGCTTTCTTT. It yields the protein CSVVPGGTEAFF.

This clonotype was found once. The rearrangement uses TRBV24-1 and TRBJ2-3, with D unresolved. The V end was cut by 3 bases, the J end by 4 bases, with 4 bases between. Germline V lookup: CDR1 KGHDR, CDR2 SFDVKD. The CDR3 is 12 residues long. The CDR3 is CATSDLSDTQYF. DNA of the CDR3: TGTGCCACCAGTGATCTCTCAGATACGCAGTATTTT.

The chain employs TRBV20-1 and TRBJ2-3, with 7 bases lining up with TRBD2. This CDR3 has 17 amino acids. Germline trimming cut 1 base from V and 4 bases from J; bases unmatched to any gene: 14. CDR1 and CDR2 (germline): DFQATT, SNEGSKA (reference sequence). As DNA, the CDR3 is TGCAGTGCTAGAGCCGGGACTACGTTTTCCCGGGCAGATACGCAGTATTTT. This translates into CSARAGTTFSRADTQYF.

This chain connects TRBV4-1 to TRBJ1-2; TRBD1 aligns across 7 bases. V shed 3 bases, J shed 4 bases, and the junction held 8 bases outside the gene matches. CDR3 length: 15 amino acids. CDR1 is MGHRA and CDR2 is YSYEKL in the germline V gene. CDR3 loop: CASSQPGQRLYGYTF. The CDR3 DNA reads TGCGCCAGCAGCCAGCCGGGACAGCGACTCTATGGCTACACCTTC.

The V call is TRBV3-1, the J call TRBJ2-1; D ambiguous. The CDR3 has 12 amino acids. Germline assignment: CDR1 LGHDT and CDR2 YNNKEL (reference sequence). Trimming took off 1 base at V and 7 bases at J, with 5 bases between the two ends. The CDR3 bases are TGTGCCAGCAGCCAAGCAGTAAATGAGCAGTTCTTC. Its protein product is CASSQAVNEQFF.

The count of this clonotype is one. The V gene is TRBV4-2, the J gene TRBJ2-7; D not resolved. This CDR3 is built from 14 residues. Germline CDR1 reads LGHNA; CDR2 reads YNFKEQ. Deletions cut 0 bases from V and 3 bases from J, with 9 bases between. The CDR3 DNA is TGTGCCAGCAGCCAAGATGGTGCAGTCTACGAGCAGTACTTC. Residues: CASSQDGAVYEQYF.

The rearrangement links TRBV29-1 to TRBJ2-5, with D possibly TRBD2 on 6 matching bases. Germline V gene lookup returns CDR1 SQVTM and CDR2 ANQGSEA. CDR3 size: 13 residues. Between the trimmed V and J ends, which lost 5 bases and 1 base, there was a span of 11 bases. CDR3 protein: CSVRRGFQETQYF. As DNA, the CDR3 is TGCAGCGTTAGGCGGGGCTTCCAAGAGACCCAGTACTTC.

The chain couples TRBV5-1 to TRBJ2-5, with 15 bases that match TRBD2. This CDR3 region has 18 residues. V shed 4 bases, J shed 1 base, and the junction held 8 bases outside the gene matches. Germline CDR1 SGHRS, CDR2 YFSETQ. CDR3 sequence (DNA): TGCGCCAGCAGCAGTGGACTAGCGGGAGGGCTCCCCCAAGAGACCCAGTACTTC. Protein product: CASSSGLAGGLPQETQYF.

The rearrangement joins TRBV20-1 to TRBJ2-3; no firm D call. Germline CDR1 reads DFQATT; CDR2 reads SNEGSKA (reference sequence). The CDR3 runs 12 residues. With 5 bases removed from V and 2 bases from J, the gap between germline ends came to 8 bases. The CDR3 loop is CSALINTDTQYF. CDR3 coding DNA: TGCAGTGCTCTAATTAACACAGATACGCAGTATTTT.

This chain links TRBV7-2 with TRBJ2-7; TRBD2 is a possible D gene (6 bases). CDR1 and CDR2 (germline): SGHTA, FQGNSA. Trimming took off 5 bases at V and 2 bases at J, with 19 bases between the two ends. This CDR3 region has 16 residues. The CDR3 spells CASSVTSGLSPYEQYF. DNA for the CDR3: TGTGCCAGCAGCGTAACCTCGGGACTGTCCCCCTACGAGCAGTACTTC.

V is TRBV25-1 and J is TRBJ2-7, with 7 bases lining up with TRBD1. Losses at the gene ends were 2 bases for V and 7 bases for J; bases not matched to a gene: 14. The germline CDR1 and CDR2 sequences are MGHDK and SYGVNS. This CDR3 is 16 amino acids long. CDR3 residues: CASSEADRKTPREQYF. CDR3 sequence (DNA): TGTGCCAGCAGTGAAGCGGACAGGAAAACTCCGAGGGAGCAGTACTTC.

This chain links TRBV29-1 with TRBJ1-2; D is ambiguous. V lost 2 bases to trimming and J lost 4 bases, with 11 bases between them. Germline CDR1 is SQVTM and CDR2 is ANQGSEA. There are 13 residues in the CDR3. CDR3 amino acids: CSVESGQLYGYTF. The CDR3, as DNA: TGCAGCGTTGAATCGGGTCAGCTCTATGGCTACACCTTC.

In DNA form, the CDR3 reads TGTGCCAGCAGCGGGCTACAGGGCACTGAAGCTTTCTTT. Residues: CASSGLQGTEAFF. This sequence joins TRBV2 and TRBJ1-1, with D perhaps TRBD1 (6 bases). Germline CDR1 SNHLY, CDR2 FYNNEI. The CDR3 spans 13 residues. The germline V and J ends were trimmed by 6 bases and 4 bases, with 12 bases remaining between them.

This clonotype was found once. This chain links TRBV9 with TRBJ2-6; no clear D gene. The germline gives CDR1 SGDLS, CDR2 YYNGEE. The V gene lost 6 bases and the J gene lost 0 bases, with 4 bases spanning the gap. CDR3 length: 13 amino acids. CDR3 residues: CASIRSGANVLTF. CDR3 coding DNA: TGTGCCAGCATCCGCTCTGGGGCCAACGTCCTGACTTTC. Full variable domain (rest looked up from reference TRBV9 and TRBJ2-6): DSGVTQTPKHLITATGQRVTLRCSPRSGDLSVYWYQQSLDQGLQFLIQYYNGEERAKGNILERFSAQQFPDLHSELNLSSLELGDSALYFCASIRSGANVLTFGAGSRLTVL.